This passage covers 25 T cell receptor beta chains from one sample sequenced in a study of human T cells and chemical hapten exposure. MiXCR, applied by TCRdb to the RACE reads, yields one record per CDR3 protein. This sample has around 39,000 distinct CDR3 sequences, with around 6.5% found just once. The time point is: patch test 1, 2 weeks after DPC sensitization. Treatment noted: therapeutic diphenylcyclopropenone sensitization with weekly scalp DPC. Total RNA extraction was carried out from unfractionated whole blood. Here the sequenced sample was whole blood, taken in connection with sensitization to the hapten diphenylcyclopropenone (DPC). The receptors originated from a young woman with alopecia areata. Some clones in this sample may be carry-over from other donors' samples.

CDR3 protein: CASSLDGFQETQYF. The CDR3 bases are TGTGCCAGCAGCTTAGATGGGTTCCAAGAGACCCAGTACTTC. The chain carries TRBV7-3 and TRBJ2-5; no clear D gene. The CDR3 is 14 residues long. Trimming removed 2 bases from V and 1 base from J, with 8 bases in between. CDR1 is SGHTA and CDR2 is FQGTGA in the germline V gene.

This clonotype has only a few counts. The CDR3 sequence is CAVQQGIHTEAFF. CDR3 sequence (DNA): TGTGCCGTACAACAGGGGATCCACACTGAAGCTTTCTTT. The rearrangement links TRBV24-1 to TRBJ1-1; 7 bases agree with TRBD1. Germline CDR1 reads KGHDR; CDR2 reads SFDVKD. V lost 12 bases to trimming and J lost 3 bases; unmatched junction nucleotides: 9. The CDR3 has 13 amino acids.

This clonotype occurred many times. The chain joins TRBV6-2 or TRBV6-3 to TRBJ2-5; D remains unclear. The CDR3 covers 11 residues. V lost 4 bases, J lost 9 bases, and 9 bases lay in between. Germline CDR1 is MNHEY and CDR2 is SVGEGT. CDR3 sequence: CASSSVESQYF. CDR3 DNA sequence: TGTGCCAGCAGTTCGGTGGAGTCCCAGTACTTC.

This clonotype was counted many times. The chain is built from TRBV12-3 or TRBV12-4 and TRBJ2-7, with TRBD1 identical over 7 bases. V dropped 4 bases and J dropped 2; count of bases not matched to a gene: 5. This CDR3 region has 14 residues. CDR3 coding DNA: TGTGCCAGCAGTTCACGGGACAGCCCCTACGAGCAGTACTTC. Encoded protein: CASSSRDSPYEQYF.

The chain has TRBV13 and TRBJ2-6; no clear D. Germline V CDR1 and CDR2: PRHDT, FYEKMQ (reference sequence). Trimming took off 4 bases at V and 1 base at J, with 8 bases between the two ends. CDR3 length equals 15 residues. The CDR3 here is CASSSDISGANVLTF. CDR3 coding DNA: TGTGCCAGCAGCTCCGACATTTCTGGGGCCAACGTCCTGACTTTC.

This clonotype came up many times. The chain uses TRBV28 and TRBJ1-5; D is ambiguous. Germline V CDR1 and CDR2: MDHEN, SYDVKM. V was shortened by 3 bases and J by 7 bases, with 13 bases between the two germline ends. The CDR3 is made up of 14 amino acids. CDR3 DNA: TGTGCCAGCAGTTTCGGCAGGCTGGGGCAGCCCCAGCATTTT. Amino acids: CASSFGRLGQPQHF.

J is TRBJ2-2 and V is TRBV4-3; 9 bases map to TRBD1. The germline gives CDR1 LGHNA, CDR2 YSLEER. Trimming cost V 2 bases and J 6 bases; bases outside gene matches: 4. CDR3 length equals 15 residues. CDR3 protein: CASSQTGTGPGELFF. CDR3 sequence (DNA): TGCGCCAGCAGCCAAACAGGGACAGGGCCCGGGGAGCTGTTTTTT.

The sample holds many counts of this clonotype. CDR3 sequence reads: CASSLGQAGSGNTIYF. The CDR3 nucleotides read TGTGCCAGCAGTTTAGGACAGGCCGGGAGTGGAAACACCATATATTTT. The chain recombines TRBV6-5 with TRBJ1-3; TRBD1 aligns across 7 bases. The CDR3 consists of 16 residues. Germline lookup yields CDR1 MNHEY and CDR2 SVGAGI. After removal of 4 bases from V and 3 bases from J, the junction contained 9 bases not matched to a gene.

This clonotype was seen many times. This chain joins TRBV20-1 and TRBJ2-7, with 7 bases identical to TRBD2. The germline CDR1 and CDR2 sequences are DFQATT and SNEGSKA (reference sequence). V trimming: 5 bases; J trimming: 3 bases; junction bases outside the gene matches: 4. The CDR3 covers 12 residues. CDR3 in amino acids: CSAPSGFYEQYF. DNA for the CDR3: TGCAGTGCTCCTAGCGGATTCTACGAGCAGTACTTC.

This clonotype was counted ten times or more. The chain combines TRBV4-2 with TRBJ2-7; 10 bases are shared with TRBD1. Germline assignment: CDR1 LGHNA and CDR2 YNFKEQ. V was clipped by 1 base and J by 3 bases; unmatched bases: 6. The CDR3 consists of 16 residues. CDR3 region: CASSQGPRTGGYEQYF. For the CDR3, the DNA is TGTGCCAGCAGCCAAGGCCCCCGGACAGGGGGCTACGAGCAGTACTTC.

There are many counts of this clonotype. The V call is TRBV7-9, the J call TRBJ1-6; D is unclear. CDR3 size: 13 residues. Germline-derived CDR1 and CDR2 are SEHNR and FQNEAQ (reference sequence). Trimming cost V 5 bases and J 4 bases, with 6 bases left between them. This CDR3 is CASSPEYNSPLHF. The DNA of the CDR3 is TGTGCCAGCAGCCCGGAGTATAATTCACCCCTCCACTTT.

CDR3: CASSIGRGRNTEAFF. CDR3 coding DNA: TGTGCCAGTAGTATCGGCAGGGGCAGGAACACTGAAGCTTTCTTT. This chain connects TRBV19 to TRBJ1-1; the D gene is possibly TRBD1 (6 bases). Germline V gene lookup returns CDR1 LNHDA and CDR2 SQIVND (reference sequence). The V gene lost 3 bases and the J gene lost 1 base, with 12 bases spanning the gap. The CDR3 consists of 15 residues.

This clonotype came up a few times. This chain links TRBV12-3 or TRBV12-4 with TRBJ1-2; TRBD1 aligns across 7 bases. Germline trimming cut 5 bases from V and 6 bases from J; bases unmatched to any gene: 9. The CDR3 extends over 14 amino acids. The CDR3, as DNA: TGTGCCAGCAGTCCGATAGACAGGGTTAATGGCTACACCTTC. It encodes CASSPIDRVNGYTF.

The table lists this clonotype with many counts. The chain recombines TRBV14 with TRBJ1-2, with D unresolved. Germline-derived CDR1 and CDR2 are SGHDN and FVKESK. V gave up 4 bases and J gave up 2 bases, with 8 bases separating them. The CDR3 extends over 13 amino acids. CDR3 nucleotides: TGTGCCAGCAGCCCGGTCCCGAACTATGGCTACACCTTC. This sequence encodes CASSPVPNYGYTF.

This clonotype was seen many times. The V gene is TRBV7-2, the J gene TRBJ1-1; perhaps TRBD1 as D (5 bases). The CDR3 is made up of 15 amino acids. With 3 bases removed from V and 3 bases from J, the gap between germline ends came to 14 bases. The germline V gene has CDR1 SGHTA and CDR2 FQGNSA. The CDR3 DNA follows: TGTGCCAGCAGCTTGGCAGGAGTCAGGGACACTGAAGCTTTCTTT. Protein sequence: CASSLAGVRDTEAFF. Full variable domain (outside the CDR3, taken from reference TRBV7-2 and TRBJ1-1): GAGVSQSPSNKVTEKGKDVELRCDPISGHTALYWYRQSLGQGLEFLIYFQGNSAPDKSGLPSDRFSAERTGGSVSTLTIQRTQQEDSAVYLCASSLAGVRDTEAFFGQGTRLTVV.

The V and J genes are TRBV4-1 and TRBJ1-4; D perhaps matches TRBD1 (6 bases). The V end lost 0 bases, the J end lost 8 bases, and 13 bases lay between the germline ends. CDR1 and CDR2 (germline): MGHRA, YSYEKL. The CDR3 loop spans 15 amino acids. The CDR3 nucleotides read TGCGCCAGCAGCCAAGAAGGACGAGGGGGGGAAAAACTGTTTTTT. This gives the protein CASSQEGRGGEKLFF.

A few counts support this clonotype. The chain is built from TRBV14 and TRBJ1-2; the D is unclear. Trimming shortened V by 1 base and J by 6 bases, and 18 bases separated the two germline ends. Per germline, CDR1 SGHDN and CDR2 FVKESK. The CDR3 is 16 amino acids. Here the CDR3 reads CASSQVGPLSWNGYTF. As DNA, the CDR3 is TGTGCCAGCAGCCAAGTTGGTCCTTTAAGCTGGAATGGCTACACCTTC.

This clonotype was seen at least ten times. In DNA form, the CDR3 reads TGCGCCAGCAGCCAAGATGGGGGGACAGGGCGATCTGGAAACACCATATATTTT. Its translation: CASSQDGGTGRSGNTIYF. The genes are TRBV4-1 and TRBJ1-3; TRBD1 matches 9 bases. CDR3 size: 18 residues. Germline-derived CDR1 and CDR2 are MGHRA and YSYEKL. V lost 0 bases and J lost 1; bases outside the gene matches: 7.

The chain recombines TRBV6-2 or TRBV6-3 with TRBJ2-6, with D maybe TRBD1 (5 bases). Germline V gene lookup returns CDR1 MNHEY and CDR2 SVGEGT. CDR3 length equals 16 residues. Trimming took 4 bases from V and 2 from J, leaving 12 bases between them. CDR3 bases: TGTGCCAGCAGTTCACAGGAAGGTACTGGGGCCAACGTCCTGACTTTC. Translated, it gives CASSSQEGTGANVLTF.

A few counts support this clonotype. V gene TRBV16 combines with J gene TRBJ1-1; D uncertain. CDR1 KGHSY and CDR2 FQNENV come from the germline V gene. Between the trimmed V and J ends, which lost 0 bases and 0 bases, there was a span of 5 bases. The CDR3 totals 14 residues. CDR3: CASSQSGMNTEAFF. The CDR3 coding sequence is TGTGCCAGCAGCCAATCTGGGATGAACACTGAAGCTTTCTTT.

This sequence joins TRBV14 and TRBJ2-5; 10 positions agree with TRBD2. Germline V CDR1 and CDR2: SGHDN, FVKESK. This CDR3 is 16 amino acids long. V dropped 4 bases and J dropped 5; count of bases not matched to a gene: 10. The CDR3 DNA reads as TGTGCCAGCAGCCGCTACGGACTAGCGGCTTCGGAGACCCAGTACTTC. This codes for CASSRYGLAASETQYF.

This clonotype has just a few counts. The rearrangement uses TRBV6-2 or TRBV6-3 and TRBJ1-5, with a tentative D call TRBD1 (5 bases). CDR1 and CDR2 (germline): MNHEY, SVGEGT. This CDR3 region has 15 residues. V was cut by 3 bases and J by 2 bases, with 11 bases left in between. DNA of the CDR3: TGTGCCAGCAGTTATTGGGGCACTGGCAATCAGCCCCAGCATTTT. Encoded protein: CASSYWGTGNQPQHF.

As for this clonotype: A much larger clone lies a single base off, so this may be a read error. The chain carries TRBV3-1 and TRBJ2-5; the D gene is possibly TRBD1 (5 bases). Gene TRBJ2-1 matches the end of the DNA better, so the J call may be wrong. The CDR3 is 15 residues long. Per germline, CDR1 LGHDT and CDR2 YNNKEL (reference sequence). The CDR3 sequence is CASSQVTGPQETQFF. The DNA for the CDR3 is TGTGCCAGCAGCCAAGTAACAGGCCCTCAAGAGACCCAGTTCTTC.

This clonotype came up a few times. V usage is TRBV28 and J usage is TRBJ2-3; D might be TRBD1 (5 bases). The germline V gene has CDR1 MDHEN and CDR2 SYDVKM. The CDR3 spans 13 residues. Trimming shortened V by 2 bases and J by 4 bases, and 7 bases separated the two germline ends. Here the CDR3 reads CASSLPGSDTQYF. CDR3 nucleotide sequence: TGTGCCAGCAGTTTACCAGGGTCAGATACGCAGTATTTT.

This clonotype came up many times. This chain uses TRBV2 with TRBJ1-5; 8 positions match TRBD1. CDR3 length: 15 amino acids. Germline lookup yields CDR1 SNHLY and CDR2 FYNNEI. V dropped 4 bases and J dropped 6; count of bases not matched to a gene: 8. The CDR3 region is CASSADRGEVQPQHF. DNA for the CDR3: TGTGCCAGCAGTGCTGACAGGGGAGAGGTTCAGCCCCAGCATTTT.